These T cell receptor beta chains were read from a single sample in a study of blood T cell repertoires in COVID-19. Repertoires were generated with immunoSEQ multiplex PCR, while TCRdb's copy carries only in-frame clones and drops some. The sample has around 320,000 clones, around 90% seen once. Sequenced input: peripheral blood. The receptors shown here come from a man aged 18 to 29 with active or convalescent COVID-19. Each CDR3 is given with its conserved first and last residue. The order of the fields is J gene, V gene, CDR3 length, D gene, clone size, CDR3 DNA, CDR3 protein. A D gene is named only where the DNA matches it firmly. Clone size appears in some rows only: once, few, many, or a class for an expanded clone.

TRBJ2-1	TRBV10-2	15	.	.	TGCGCCAGCCGAAACCGGGACTCACAGAACAATGAGCAGTTCTTC	CASRNRDSQNNEQFF
TRBJ1-2	TRBV5-8	13	.	.	TGTGCCAGCAGCTTACGTCAGTTTCTTGGCTACACCTTC	CASSLRQFLGYTF
TRBJ2-3	TRBV5-4	16	.	.	TGTGCCAGCAGCTTGTGGGCGGGACCATTCCCCGATACGCAGTATTTT	CASSLWAGPFPDTQYF
TRBJ2-3	TRBV14	15	.	.	TGTGCCATCTCCCGGCTTACTAAGGTGCCAGATACGCAGTATTTT	CAISRLTKVPDTQYF
TRBJ2-7	TRBV7-6	15	.	.	TGTGCCAGCAGCTTAGAGCAGGGTATTTCCTACGAGCAGTACTTC	CASSLEQGISYEQYF
TRBJ2-7	TRBV27	14	TRBD2	.	TGTGCCAGCAAGCTAGCGGGCATATCCTACGAGCAGTACTTC	CASKLAGISYEQYF
TRBJ2-5	TRBV6-2/TRBV6-3	12	.	.	TGTGCCAGCAGCGGGGGAGGTGAGACCCAGTACTTC	CASSGGGETQYF
TRBJ2-1	TRBV5-6	16	TRBD2	once	TGTGCCAGCAGCCAAAGAACTAGCGGGAGGGCCGGGGAGCAGTTCTTC	CASSQRTSGRAGEQFF
TRBJ1-2	TRBV4-3	15	.	.	TGCGCCAGCAGCCAACAACTGGGAGGGGACTATGGCTACACCTTC	CASSQQLGGDYGYTF
TRBJ1-5	TRBV2	15	TRBD1	.	TGTGCCAGCAGGATGGGACAGGGGGCAAATCAGCCCCAGCATTTT	CASRMGQGANQPQHF
TRBJ1-1	TRBV28	14	.	.	TGTGCCAGCAAGTTTGGAGGGGTGGTCACTGAAGCTTTCTTT	CASKFGGVVTEAFF
TRBJ1-5	TRBV7-3	13	.	.	TGTGCCAGCAGCTACGGGGTAGGTCAGCCCCAGCATTTT	CASSYGVGQPQHF
TRBJ2-1	TRBV27	13	.	.	TGTGCCAGCAACAGCGGATCCTACAATGAGCAGTTCTTC	CASNSGSYNEQFF
TRBJ1-2	TRBV20-1	14	TRBD1	.	TGCAGTGCTAGTTCCGGGACAGGGGTTTGGGGCTACACCTTC	CSASSGTGVWGYTF
TRBJ2-5	TRBV5-4	15	.	.	TGTGCCAGCAGCTTGGCGTCAGGCCCTCCAGGGACCCAGTACTTC	CASSLASGPPGTQYF
TRBJ2-3	TRBV7-3	17	TRBD2	once	TGTGCCAGCAGCTATAGACTAGCGGGTATCAGCACAGATACGCAGTATTTT	CASSYRLAGISTDTQYF
TRBJ2-5	TRBV18	19	TRBD2	.	TGTGCCAGCTCACCACCGGCTGTATGGGCTTCGGGGGGACAAGAGACCCAGTACTTC	CASSPPAVWASGGQETQYF
TRBJ2-1	TRBV15	16	.	.	TGTGCCACCAGCAGACTTCGGACGCAGCGGAGCAATGAGCAGTTCTTC	CATSRLRTQRSNEQFF
TRBJ1-1	TRBV27	14	TRBD1	.	TGTGCCAGCATGACAGGGCTACCGAACACTGAAGCTTTCTTT	CASMTGLPNTEAFF
TRBJ2-7	TRBV11-2	13	.	.	TGTGCCAGCAGCTTAGGGGGGGTGATCGAGCAGTACTTC	CASSLGGVIEQYF
TRBJ2-1	TRBV27	13	TRBD2	.	TGTGCCAGCAGTACGGGGGGGCTGAATGAGCAGTTCTTC	CASSTGGLNEQFF
TRBJ1-6	TRBV6-5	15	TRBD1	.	TGTGCCAGCAGTAGACAGGGGGCAGCCAATTCACCCCTCCACTTT	CASSRQGAANSPLHF
TRBJ2-4	TRBV4-1	17	.	.	TGCGCCAGCAGCGAGGTTGTGGAGGCCCTAGCCAAAAACATTCAGTACTTC	CASSEVVEALAKNIQYF
TRBJ2-5	TRBV3-1/TRBV3-2	15	TRBD2	.	TGTGCCAGCAGATTCGGACTAGCGGGGGAAGAGACCCAGTACTTC	CASRFGLAGEETQYF